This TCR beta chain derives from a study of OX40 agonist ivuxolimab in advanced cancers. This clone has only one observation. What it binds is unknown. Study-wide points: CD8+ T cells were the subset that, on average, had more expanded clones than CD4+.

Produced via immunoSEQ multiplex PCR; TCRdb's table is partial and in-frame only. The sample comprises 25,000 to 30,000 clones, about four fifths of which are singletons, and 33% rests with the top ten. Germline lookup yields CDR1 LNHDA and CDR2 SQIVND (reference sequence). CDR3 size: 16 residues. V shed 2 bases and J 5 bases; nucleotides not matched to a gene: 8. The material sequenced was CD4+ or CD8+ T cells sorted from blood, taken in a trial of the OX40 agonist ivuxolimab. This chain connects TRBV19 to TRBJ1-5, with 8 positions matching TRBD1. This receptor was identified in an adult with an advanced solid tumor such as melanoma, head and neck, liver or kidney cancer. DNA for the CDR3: TGTGCCAGTAGTATACCCAGGACAGGGTTTGATCAGCCCCAGCATTTT. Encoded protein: CASSIPRTGFDQPQHF.